The rows below give T cell receptor beta chains drawn from one sample of a study of Ad26.COV2.S vaccination and SARS-CoV-2 variants. The method was immunoSEQ multiplex PCR; TCRdb's version includes in-frame clones alone and lacks a portion of them. The sample holds over 400,000 clones, approximately 90% seen once. The source material was peripheral blood, sampled in a trial of Ad26.COV2.S vaccine versus placebo. These receptors were taken from a person between 18 and 65 years old who received the Ad26.COV2.S COVID-19 vaccine or a placebo. Both conserved end residues are part of each CDR3. D genes are given only for firm matches. Size tells how often a clone was seen (once, few, many) or the class of an expanded clone, and some rows leave it out.

abundance: .; d_gene: .; j_gene: TRBJ2-7; v_gene: TRBV6-5; CDR3aa: CASSYSGQSYEQYF; CDR3nt: TGTGCCAGCAGTTACTCCGGCCAGTCCTACGAGCAGTACTTC
abundance: .; d_gene: .; j_gene: TRBJ2-3; v_gene: TRBV29-1; CDR3aa: CSISGKDTQYF; CDR3nt: TGCAGCATCTCCGGTAAAGATACGCAGTATTTT
abundance: .; d_gene: TRBD1; j_gene: TRBJ2-3; v_gene: TRBV5-1; CDR3aa: CASSLAGYNIVGQDSFTSTDTQYF; CDR3nt: TGCGCCAGCAGCTTGGCCGGATATAATATTGTTGGACAGGATAGTTTTACTAGCACAGATACGCAGTATTTT
abundance: .; d_gene: TRBD1; j_gene: TRBJ1-5; v_gene: TRBV18; CDR3aa: CASSPAGQVVGQPQHF; CDR3nt: TGTGCCAGCTCACCAGCCGGACAGGTTGTTGGTCAGCCCCAGCATTTT
abundance: .; d_gene: .; j_gene: TRBJ2-7; v_gene: TRBV5-6; CDR3aa: CASSFWGSYEQYF; CDR3nt: TGTGCCAGCAGCTTCTGGGGATCCTACGAGCAGTACTTC
abundance: .; d_gene: .; j_gene: TRBJ1-6; v_gene: TRBV9; CDR3aa: CASSAQGLNNSPLHF; CDR3nt: TGTGCCAGCAGCGCACAGGGCCTTAATAATTCACCCCTCCACTTT
abundance: .; d_gene: .; j_gene: TRBJ1-5; v_gene: TRBV19; CDR3aa: CASSIPGGNQPQHF; CDR3nt: TGTGCCAGTAGTATCCCGGGGGGCAATCAGCCCCAGCATTTT
abundance: .; d_gene: .; j_gene: TRBJ2-1; v_gene: TRBV29-1; CDR3aa: CSVSAYNEQFF; CDR3nt: TGCAGCGTTTCTGCATACAATGAGCAGTTCTTC
abundance: .; d_gene: TRBD2; j_gene: TRBJ2-5; v_gene: TRBV4-1; CDR3aa: CASSHGTSGGPPAQYF; CDR3nt: TGCGCCAGCAGCCATGGGACTAGCGGGGGTCCCCCCGCCCAGTACTTC
abundance: .; d_gene: .; j_gene: TRBJ2-2; v_gene: TRBV18; CDR3aa: CASSQLLQGVDTGELFF; CDR3nt: TGTGCCAGCTCACAATTACTACAGGGTGTTGACACCGGGGAGCTGTTTTTT
abundance: .; d_gene: TRBD1; j_gene: TRBJ2-5; v_gene: TRBV4-3; CDR3aa: CASRQGETQYF; CDR3nt: TGCGCCAGCAGACAGGGGGAGACCCAGTACTTC
abundance: few; d_gene: TRBD1; j_gene: TRBJ2-7; v_gene: TRBV7-9; CDR3aa: CASSERDRDYEQYF; CDR3nt: TGTGCCAGCAGCGAGAGGGACAGGGACTACGAGCAGTACTTC
abundance: .; d_gene: .; j_gene: TRBJ2-1; v_gene: TRBV5-1; CDR3aa: CASSQEGASSYNEQFF; CDR3nt: TGCGCCAGCAGCCAAGAGGGAGCAAGCTCCTACAATGAGCAGTTCTTC
abundance: .; d_gene: TRBD1; j_gene: TRBJ2-6; v_gene: TRBV19; CDR3aa: CASSNRRTGPSGANVLTF; CDR3nt: TGTGCCAGTAGTAATAGACGGACAGGGCCCTCTGGGGCCAACGTCCTGACTTTC
abundance: .; d_gene: .; j_gene: TRBJ2-7; v_gene: TRBV7-2; CDR3aa: CASSLASSRENIGYEQYF; CDR3nt: TGTGCCAGCAGCTTAGCGTCTTCCAGGGAGAATATTGGCTACGAGCAGTACTTC
abundance: once; d_gene: TRBD2; j_gene: TRBJ2-1; v_gene: TRBV7-2; CDR3aa: CASHPYSGFDEQFF; CDR3nt: TGTGCCTCTCACCCTTATAGCGGGTTCGATGAGCAGTTCTTC
abundance: .; d_gene: TRBD1; j_gene: TRBJ1-2; v_gene: TRBV5-5; CDR3aa: CASSLGPGGGYGYTF; CDR3nt: TGTGCCAGCAGCTTGGGGCCAGGGGGCGGCTATGGCTACACCTTC
abundance: .; d_gene: .; j_gene: TRBJ2-4; v_gene: TRBV18; CDR3aa: CASSPPLGSAKNIQYF; CDR3nt: TGTGCCAGCTCACCACCCTTGGGTTCAGCCAAAAACATTCAGTACTTC
abundance: .; d_gene: TRBD2; j_gene: TRBJ2-1; v_gene: TRBV29-1; CDR3aa: CSVAGTSGVASQFF; CDR3nt: TGCAGCGTTGCGGGGACTAGCGGGGTCGCTTCGCAGTTCTTC
abundance: .; d_gene: .; j_gene: TRBJ1-1; v_gene: TRBV6-5; CDR3aa: CASRRPAGGFTEAFF; CDR3nt: TGTGCCAGCAGACGTCCGGCGGGGGGGTTCACTGAAGCTTTCTTT
abundance: .; d_gene: TRBD2; j_gene: TRBJ2-7; v_gene: TRBV7-2; CDR3aa: CASSTGTSGGSYEQYF; CDR3nt: TGTGCCAGCAGCACGGGGACTAGCGGGGGGTCCTACGAGCAGTACTTC
abundance: .; d_gene: TRBD2; j_gene: TRBJ2-2; v_gene: TRBV29-1; CDR3aa: CSVVLLTSGGENTGELFF; CDR3nt: TGCAGCGTCGTCCTCTTAACTAGCGGGGGGGAGAACACCGGGGAGCTGTTTTTT
abundance: .; d_gene: TRBD1; j_gene: TRBJ2-6; v_gene: TRBV5-1; CDR3aa: CASSPTGAYSGANVLTF; CDR3nt: TGCGCCAGCAGCCCGACAGGGGCGTACTCTGGGGCCAACGTCCTGACTTTC
abundance: .; d_gene: TRBD1; j_gene: TRBJ1-4; v_gene: TRBV3-1/TRBV3-2; CDR3aa: CASSPIGQGAEKLFF; CDR3nt: TGTGCCAGCAGCCCGATCGGACAGGGGGCGGAAAAACTGTTTTTT
abundance: .; d_gene: .; j_gene: TRBJ2-6; v_gene: TRBV19; CDR3aa: CASSMSGSGAQGANVLTF; CDR3nt: TGTGCCAGTAGTATGAGCGGGTCGGGGGCGCAAGGGGCCAACGTCCTGACTTTC
abundance: few; d_gene: .; j_gene: TRBJ2-1; v_gene: TRBV2; CDR3aa: CASVPGGGQVLF; CDR3nt: TGTGCCAGCGTACCTGGGGGGGGACAGGTCCTCTTC
abundance: .; d_gene: .; j_gene: TRBJ2-2; v_gene: TRBV5-1; CDR3aa: CASSLDTTTHGTGELFF; CDR3nt: TGCGCCAGCAGCTTGGATACGACGACACACGGGACCGGGGAGCTGTTTTTT
abundance: .; d_gene: TRBD1; j_gene: TRBJ2-5; v_gene: TRBV5-1; CDR3aa: CASTGTGVTKTQYF; CDR3nt: TGCGCCAGTACCGGGACAGGGGTTACGAAGACCCAGTACTTC
abundance: .; d_gene: .; j_gene: TRBJ2-2; v_gene: TRBV24-1; CDR3aa: CATSDLGGPNTGELFF; CDR3nt: TGTGCCACCAGTGATTTGGGGGGCCCGAACACCGGGGAGCTGTTTTTT